This entry describes one TCR beta chain. The data were obtained in a study of blood T cell repertoires in COVID-19. The wider study: Acute and convalescent COVID-19 specimens originated in the United States, Italy and Spain. In each case, the material was cDNA or gDNA derived from T cells, B-cell-depleted T cells, or PBMCs.

The Seattle patients, enrolled during active infection, were followed longitudinally. The CDR3 spans 17 residues. CDR1 and CDR2 (germline): MNHEY, SVGEGT. V was pared by 5 bases and J by 4 bases, with 12 bases of the junction left unmatched. In the authors' methods: Counts of nucleated cells, estimated from reference gene primer amplification, were obtained. Repertoires were generated with immunoSEQ multiplex PCR, while TCRdb's copy carries only in-frame clones and drops some. V and J calls and clone size are as listed in that table; D and trimming were resolved from the DNA. This sample yields some 31,000 clones, of which 81% are seen a single time; approximately 3.4% belongs to the top ten.

Source material: peripheral blood. V and J are TRBV6-2 or TRBV6-3 and TRBJ2-3; the match to TRBD2 covers 10 bases. This TCR was sampled from a man in his sixties or seventies with COVID-19, enrolled during active disease. Written as DNA, the CDR3 is TGTGCCAGCAGTAGACGTCCCGGGACTAGCGCCCCAGATACGCAGTATTTT. Translating it yields CASSRRPGTSAPDTQYF.